The rows below give T cell receptor beta chains drawn from one sample of a study of memory CD8 T cells in hepatitis C reinfection. Here immunoSEQ multiplex PCR was the method, and the copy in TCRdb shows in-frame clones only, minus some. The sample holds about 47,000 clones, over 75% seen once. The specimen was naive CD8+ T cells sorted from blood. All receptors derive from a man younger than 35 with hepatitis C virus infection. CDR3s include the opening cysteine and the closing phenylalanine or tryptophan. The order of the fields is D gene, J gene, V gene, clone size, CDR3 DNA, CDR3 protein. D genes are given only for firm matches. Only some rows state a clone size, as once, few, many or a class for expanded clones.

NA	TRBJ2-1	TRBV4-1	NA	TGCGCCAGCAGCCAAGTCGGTAATGAGCAGTTCTTC	CASSQVGNEQFF
TRBD2	TRBJ2-7	TRBV27	NA	TGTGCCAGCAGCCCAGCAGCGGGAGGGAACGAGCAGTACTTC	CASSPAAGGNEQYF
NA	TRBJ1-6	TRBV28	NA	TGTGCCACCTCCGGGGGGATGGTTTCACCCCTCCACTTT	CATSGGMVSPLHF
TRBD1	TRBJ2-1	TRBV5-1	NA	TGCGCCAGCAGCCTCGGACAGGGGGTACGTGATGAGCAGTTCTTC	CASSLGQGVRDEQFF
NA	TRBJ2-1	TRBV7-3	NA	TGTGCCAGCAGCTTAATAGCCGGGAGCCGCGGTAGATTAGGTAATGAGCAGTTCTTC	CASSLIAGSRGRLGNEQFF
TRBD2	TRBJ2-7	TRBV13	NA	TGTGCCAGCAGCCCCCTGGGGAGCGGGGCCTACGAGCAGTACTTC	CASSPLGSGAYEQYF
TRBD1	TRBJ2-3	TRBV27	once	TGTGCCAGCAGTTCGACAGGGATCACAGATACGCAGTATTTT	CASSSTGITDTQYF
NA	TRBJ2-2	TRBV6-5	NA	TGTGCCAGCAGCTCTTCTTTCGGTACCGGGGAGCTGTTTTTT	CASSSSFGTGELFF
NA	TRBJ1-2	TRBV4-1	NA	TGCGCCAGCAGCCAAGATTCCGGCGGCTATGGCTACACCTTC	CASSQDSGGYGYTF
TRBD1	TRBJ1-1	TRBV2	few	TGTGCCAGCAGTGAAGCGATAGGGGGCCCGAACACTGAAGCTTTCTTT	CASSEAIGGPNTEAFF
NA	TRBJ1-3	TRBV28	NA	TGTGCCAGCAGTTTTCAGGGGTCAGGAAACACCATATATTTT	CASSFQGSGNTIYF
TRBD2	TRBJ2-2	TRBV11-3	NA	TGTGCCAGCAGCTCTAGCGGGGACACCGGGGAGCTGTTTTTT	CASSSSGDTGELFF
NA	TRBJ2-2	TRBV29-1	once	TGCAGCGTTGCGGGGATGGGGGAGCTGTTTTTT	CSVAGMGELFF
NA	TRBJ2-5	TRBV28	NA	TGTGCCAGCAGTTTGAGGGCGCCCCTTCAAGAGACCCAGTACTTC	CASSLRAPLQETQYF
TRBD1	TRBJ1-3	TRBV6-5	NA	TGTGCCAGCAGTCCAGGGGGTAGTGGAAACACCATATATTTT	CASSPGGSGNTIYF
TRBD2	TRBJ2-1	TRBV6-5	once	TGTGCCAGCAGTTACGTGCGGGAGAGGAGTGGTGAGCAGTTCTTC	CASSYVRERSGEQFF
NA	TRBJ2-7	TRBV5-1	NA	TGCGCCAGCAGCTTACAGGGTGGCTACGAGCAGTACTTC	CASSLQGGYEQYF
NA	TRBJ2-1	TRBV6-1	NA	TGTGCCAGCAGTGAAGGGGGGGGGCTTGAGCAGTTCTTC	CASSEGGGLEQFF
TRBD1	TRBJ2-7	TRBV27	NA	TGTGCCAGCAGTTTATCGGGTGGGACAGTATCCTACGAGCAGTACTTC	CASSLSGGTVSYEQYF
TRBD2	TRBJ2-5	TRBV7-9	NA	TGTGCCAGCAGCCCCGGGACTAGCGGGGCGGAGACCCAGTACTTC	CASSPGTSGAETQYF
NA	TRBJ2-2	TRBV6-1	NA	TGTGCCAGCAGTTTCGGGAGGGAGCTGTTTTTT	CASSFGRELFF
NA	TRBJ2-4	TRBV5-1	NA	TGCGCCAGCAGCTTGGAAGGGGATAACAAAAACATTCAGTACTTC	CASSLEGDNKNIQYF
TRBD1	TRBJ1-5	TRBV19	NA	TGTGCCAGTACAGTCGGGACAGCGGGCAATCAGCCCCAGCATTTT	CASTVGTAGNQPQHF
TRBD2	TRBJ2-3	TRBV4-1	NA	TGCGCCAGCAGCCAAGGGGGAGGGTTCGATACGCAGTATTTT	CASSQGGGFDTQYF
NA	TRBJ2-1	TRBV11-2	NA	TGTGCCAGCAGCTCGGGACTTCGAGTGGGCAATGAGCAGTTCTTC	CASSSGLRVGNEQFF
TRBD1	TRBJ2-7	TRBV2	NA	TGTGCCAGCAGTGTACCCTTACGCGGGACAGGGCTGCGCGAGCAGTACTTC	CASSVPLRGTGLREQYF
TRBD2	TRBJ2-2	TRBV9	few	TGTGCCAGCAGCACCCGACTAGCGGGAGGGCCCACCGGGGAGCTGTTTTTT	CASSTRLAGGPTGELFF
TRBD1	TRBJ2-1	TRBV7-8	once	TGTGCCAGCAGCATCGTGACGGGACAGGTGTGGAATGAGCAGTTCTTC	CASSIVTGQVWNEQFF
TRBD2	TRBJ2-7	TRBV19	NA	TGTGCCAGTAGTCCTTTCGGGCTAGCGGGAGGCTACGAGCAGTACTTC	CASSPFGLAGGYEQYF
TRBD2	TRBJ2-7	TRBV10-2	NA	TGCGCCAGCAGGGAGAGAGCGGGAGTTCTCCCCCTGGGGAACGAGCAGTACTTC	CASRERAGVLPLGNEQYF
TRBD2	TRBJ2-5	TRBV4-1	once	TGCGCCAGCAGCCGGACTAGCGGGAGGGCAGAGACCCAGTACTTC	CASSRTSGRAETQYF
NA	TRBJ2-3	TRBV19	once	TGTGCCAGTAGTTTGGCAGAAGGGGCAGATACGCAGTATTTT	CASSLAEGADTQYF
NA	TRBJ2-5	TRBV29-1	NA	TGCAGCGTTGAATCTCCAGGTTCGGGGGAAGAGACCCAGTACTTC	CSVESPGSGEETQYF
TRBD2	TRBJ2-3	TRBV4-3	NA	TGCGCCAGCCGACGCCCACTAGCGGCGTATAGCACAGATACGCAGTATTTT	CASRRPLAAYSTDTQYF
NA	TRBJ2-7	TRBV6-5	NA	TGTGCCAGCAGTTACTCGAACAGTCCGAACGAGCAGTACTTC	CASSYSNSPNEQYF
TRBD2	TRBJ2-1	TRBV7-9	NA	TGTGCCAGCAGCTTCACTAGCGGGGGGTACAATGAGCAGTTCTTC	CASSFTSGGYNEQFF
TRBD2	TRBJ2-1	TRBV19	NA	TGTGCCAGTAGTATAGCGGGGTTCCACCGAGGGGCGGGAGGCGAGCAGTTCTTC	CASSIAGFHRGAGGEQFF
NA	TRBJ2-2	TRBV1	NA	TGCACCAGCAGCCAAGAGCTTAGCGGGACCGGGGAGCTGTTTTTT	CTSSQELSGTGELFF
TRBD2	TRBJ2-3	TRBV6-5	NA	TGTGCCAGCAGTTCAGGACTAGCGGGAGTCCCAGATACGCAGTATTTT	CASSSGLAGVPDTQYF
NA	TRBJ1-5	TRBV4-2	NA	TGTGCCAGCAGCCAAGGCAGGGATAGCAATCAGCCCCAGCATTTT	CASSQGRDSNQPQHF